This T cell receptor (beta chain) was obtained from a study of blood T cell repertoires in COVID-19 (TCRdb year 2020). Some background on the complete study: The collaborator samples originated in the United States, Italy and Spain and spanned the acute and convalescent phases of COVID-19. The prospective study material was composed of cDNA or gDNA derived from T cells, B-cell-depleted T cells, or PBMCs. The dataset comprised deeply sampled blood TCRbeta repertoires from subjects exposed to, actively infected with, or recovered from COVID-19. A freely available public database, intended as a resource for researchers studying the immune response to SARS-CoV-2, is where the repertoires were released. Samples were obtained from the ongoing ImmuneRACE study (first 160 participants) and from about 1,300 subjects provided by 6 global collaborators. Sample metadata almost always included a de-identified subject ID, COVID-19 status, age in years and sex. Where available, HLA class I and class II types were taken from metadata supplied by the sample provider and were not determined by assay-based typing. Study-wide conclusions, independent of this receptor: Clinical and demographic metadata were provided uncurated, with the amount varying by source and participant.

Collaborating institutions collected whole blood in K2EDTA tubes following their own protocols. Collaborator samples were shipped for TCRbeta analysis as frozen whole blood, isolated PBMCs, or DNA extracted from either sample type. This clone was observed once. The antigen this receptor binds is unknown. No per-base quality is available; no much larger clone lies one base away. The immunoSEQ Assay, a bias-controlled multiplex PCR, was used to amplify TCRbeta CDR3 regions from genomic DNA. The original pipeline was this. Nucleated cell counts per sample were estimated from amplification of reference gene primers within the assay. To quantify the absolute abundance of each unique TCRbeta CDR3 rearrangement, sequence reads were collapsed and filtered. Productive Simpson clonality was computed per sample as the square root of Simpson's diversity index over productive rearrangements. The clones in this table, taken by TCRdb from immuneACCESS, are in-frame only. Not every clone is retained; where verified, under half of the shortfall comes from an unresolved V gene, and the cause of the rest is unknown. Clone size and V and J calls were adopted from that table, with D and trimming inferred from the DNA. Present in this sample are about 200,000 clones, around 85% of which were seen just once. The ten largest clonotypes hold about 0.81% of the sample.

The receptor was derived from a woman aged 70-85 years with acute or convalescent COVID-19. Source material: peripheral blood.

CDR3 loop: CSAGDRALGEQYF. The base sequence is TGCAGCGCCGGGGACAGAGCTTTGGGAGAGCAGTACTTC. In this chain, TRBV29-1 is recombined with TRBJ2-7; TRBD1 agrees with 7 junctional bases. Sequences SQVTM (CDR1) and ANQGSEA (CDR2) are obtained from the germline V gene. At the junction V is shortened by 7 bases and J by 7 bases; bases outside the gene matches: 13. The CDR3, cysteine through phenylalanine, is 13 amino acids long. Here the CDR3 DNA is all that survives: 39 bases in frame from base 1.